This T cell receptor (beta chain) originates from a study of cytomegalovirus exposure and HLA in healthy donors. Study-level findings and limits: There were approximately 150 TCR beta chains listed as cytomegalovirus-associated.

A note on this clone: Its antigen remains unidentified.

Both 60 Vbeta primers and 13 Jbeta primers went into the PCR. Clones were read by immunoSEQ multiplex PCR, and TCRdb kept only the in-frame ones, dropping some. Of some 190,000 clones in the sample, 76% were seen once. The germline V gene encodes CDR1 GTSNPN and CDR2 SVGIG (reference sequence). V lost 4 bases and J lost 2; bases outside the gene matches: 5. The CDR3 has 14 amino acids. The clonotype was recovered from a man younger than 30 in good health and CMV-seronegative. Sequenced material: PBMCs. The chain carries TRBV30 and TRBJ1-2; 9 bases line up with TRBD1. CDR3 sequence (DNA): TGTGCCTGGATTCGGACAGGGGAGAACTATGGCTACACCTTC. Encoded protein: CAWIRTGENYGYTF.